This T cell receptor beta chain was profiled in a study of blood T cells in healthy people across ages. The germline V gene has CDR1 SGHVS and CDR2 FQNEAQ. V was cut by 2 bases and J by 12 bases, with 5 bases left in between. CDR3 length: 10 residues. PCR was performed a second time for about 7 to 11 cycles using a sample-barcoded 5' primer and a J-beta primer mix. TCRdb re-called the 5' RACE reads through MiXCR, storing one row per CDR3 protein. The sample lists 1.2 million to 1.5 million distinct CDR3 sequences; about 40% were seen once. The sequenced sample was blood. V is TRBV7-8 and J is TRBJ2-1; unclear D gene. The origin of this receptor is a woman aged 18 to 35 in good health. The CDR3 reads CASSLWGQFF. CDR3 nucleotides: TGTGCCAGCAGCTTATGGGGGCAGTTCTTC.